The entry that follows covers one T cell receptor (beta chain) sequence. Its antigen is still unknown. Per-base quality was not reported, and no clone a single base away is much larger than it. This sample was included in a study of shared clonotypes between healthy human individuals (dated by TCRdb to between 2020 and 2021). Notes on the research overall: The cohort comprised two women and three men aged 18 to 49 years. Per donor, three plates each were used for CD4 naive and CD4 memory, two for CD8 naive, and one for CD8 memory. To estimate repertoire size and how much clonotype sharing occurs between individuals, the study deeply sequenced the blood TCR repertoires of five healthy adults. To increase sequencing depth and limit assay-specific biases, different laboratories used diverse techniques to prepare libraries and sequence TCR repertoires. Between about 0.8 and 9 billion PBMCs per donor were obtained by leukapheresis.

The germline V gene provides CDR1 SNHLY and CDR2 FYNNEI. The junction shows trimming of 7 bases on V and 5 bases on J, plus 14 bases between the germline ends. Including cysteine and phenylalanine, the CDR3 has 13 amino acids. Of the read, only the CDR3 DNA is kept; its 39 bases are in frame from base 1. Using the deep immunoSEQ assay, TCR CDR3 regions were amplified from genomic DNA by multiplex PCR. Extracted genomic DNA from each cell subset was spread evenly across all wells of several immunoSEQ 96-well plates, with each plate serving as a replicate. For sorted subsets, around 200 ng genomic DNA, equal to approximately 30,000 T cell genomes, was loaded into each replicate PCR. The purified libraries were quantified using a Qubit 3.0 fluorometer, sized with a Bioanalyzer 2100, and then quantified again using the KAPA Library Quantification kit. Every immunoSEQ 96-well plate was sequenced on a dedicated single-read 150-cycle Illumina NextSeq 550 flow cell. The paper's processing steps were these. Because only junctional sequences without quality scores were contained in the immunoSEQ output, filtering matching that applied to full-length reads could not be performed. Sequences were annotated with PyIR, a Python wrapper for IgBLAST v1.9, using IMGT germline references to assign V/J genes and CDR3. Reads with weak V/J assignments (E-value above 1e-6), missing CDR3, stop codons, out-of-frame junctions, or ambiguous translated residues were removed. V3J clonotypes were defined as sequences sharing an identical inferred V gene, J gene, and CDR3 amino acid sequence. Percentage overlap between repertoires was calculated by dividing the number of shared unique clonotypes by the size of the smaller repertoire. Richness of each repertoire was evaluated using RTK rarefaction, the Chao1 estimator, and Recon v2.1 estimates of unobserved clonotypes. For all TCRbeta clonotypes obtained by the gDNA method from several donors, generation probabilities were computed with OLGA. TCRdb re-hosts the immuneACCESS table, in-frame sequences only. Its copies lack some clones; in the studies checked, an unresolved V gene accounts for under half of them, and the cause for the rest is not known. V, J and clone size were drawn from that table, and D and trimming were deduced from the DNA. The table for this sample lists over a million clones; around 97% of them were counted only once. The leading ten clones occupy approximately 1% of the sample.

The donors were healthy, HIV-negative adults who had no recently reported acute infections or vaccinations. All donors were Caucasian adults living in Nashville, Tennessee, USA. CD4+ T cells were enriched by magnetic negative selection, after which naive cells were positively selected on CD45RA and the negative fraction was taken as the memory subset. Blood was collected by leukapheresis, and PBMCs were isolated by Ficoll-Histopaque density gradient centrifugation and then cryopreserved in liquid nitrogen vapor phase. Analytical flow cytometry was used to check the purity and quantity of each magnetically sorted T cell population. Genomic DNA was isolated from each sorted fraction and quantified by UV absorbance on a Nanodrop 2000c. What the work shows at the level of the full study, not this receptor alone: Only blood was sampled, and tissue TCR repertoires likely differ from those in blood. Because the study included only a small number of donors, the genetic and exposure-history diversity represented was limited. Based on pairwise subsampling, the degree of clonotype sharing among donors was expected to be affected by sequencing depth. Compared with non-shared clonotypes, the clonotypes found in all four sorted-subset donors had higher generation probabilities. Naive subsets generally had larger estimated clonotype richness than memory subsets did. Rarefaction of sorted-subset datasets indicated incomplete sequencing despite the large sequencing depth. When a handful of donors were compared, the shared fraction of clonotypes was roughly 4.8% for naive CD4, around 4% for naive CD8, 2% to 2.5% for memory CD4, and 0.4% for memory CD8.

The V and J genes are TRBV2 and TRBJ2-5; a weak D assignment points to TRBD1 (5 bases agree). The receptor was derived from a man aged 25-45 years in good health. Sequencing was carried out using naive CD4+ T cells sorted from blood. The cell subset or site tag for this specimen amounts to: CD45RA+ positively selected. The nucleotide sequence is TGTGCCAGCACCGGTGTTTCAGGGGAGACCCAGTACTTC. Its product reads: CASTGVSGETQYF.